This T cell receptor (beta chain) was recovered during a study of graft-versus-host responses after intestinal transplantation. Study at large: Recipients received multivisceral, liver-intestinal, or isolated intestinal transplants. Anti-thymocyte globulin induction was given to all recipients, followed by tacrolimus and steroids for around 3 years. General study points: Some GvH clones were seen earlier in gut or blood, suggesting intestinal origin. Association was observed between peak circulating GvH clone levels and early post-transplant HvG declines.

A word on this clone: Its specificity is not known.

Profiling relied on immunoSEQ multiplex PCR, and the TCRdb table lists in-frame clones only, not all of them. The sample has roughly 93,000 clones, 90% to 95% seen once. Sequencing was performed on unstimulated CD8+ T cells sorted from spleen or lymph node cells, taken before intestinal transplant. The clonotype originates from a human donor who received an intestinal transplant.

CDR3 region: CASRPGAGNTIYF. CDR3 coding DNA: TGTGCCAGTAGACCGGGTGCAGGAAACACCATATATTTT. This sequence joins TRBV19 and TRBJ1-3; D gene unclear. CDR1 is LNHDA, CDR2 SQIVND, per germline (reference sequence). The CDR3 extends over 13 amino acids. Deletions cut 6 bases from V and 4 bases from J, with 10 bases between.